This TCR beta chain was retrieved from a study of blood T cells in healthy people across ages. The CDR3 has 17 amino acids. V lost 0 bases and J lost 4, with 15 bases in between. Germline V gene data show CDR1 as LGHNA and CDR2 as YSLEER. Sample-barcoded 5' priming and a J-beta primer mix drove a second PCR of roughly 6 to 12 cycles. TCRdb analysed the 5' RACE reads with MiXCR anew, one entry per CDR3 protein. The table records hundreds of thousands of distinct CDR3 sequences, approximately 25% of them present only once. The sample was also reused in another study, on T cells of mothers and their children.

This clonotype was sampled from a boy younger than 18 in good health. The genes are TRBV4-3 and TRBJ2-2; possibly TRBD2 for D (7 bases). Sample: blood. In DNA form, the CDR3 reads TGCGCCAGCAGCCAAGAAGAGTCCGGGGGGCGCACCGGGGAGCTGTTTTTT. Its protein product is CASSQEESGGRTGELFF.